Shown below are 31 T cell receptor beta chains from a single sample sequenced in a study of blood T cells in healthy people across ages (dated by TCRdb to between 2015 and 2016). The library was generated by 5' RACE. The sequencing machine was an Illumina HiSeq 2500. A second PCR of roughly 6 to 11 cycles was performed with a sample-barcoded 5' primer and a J-beta primer mix. The public reads were run again by TCRdb, first through fastp at Q25 and then through MiXCR, and only productive beta chains were kept. Identical CDR3 protein sequences are pooled into one entry, listed with their most common genes and DNA. Here the sample has about 1 million distinct CDR3 sequences; less than 50% occur a single time. The top ten clones comprise approximately 19% of the sample. Sequenced material: blood. Source of these receptors: a woman aged 60-70 years in good health.

The J gene is TRBJ2-7, the V gene TRBV5-1; the D is unclear. This CDR3 contains 13 residues. V was pared by 0 bases and J by 4 bases, with 8 bases between. From germline, CDR1 is SGHRS and CDR2 YFSETQ. The CDR3 loop is CASSLGPEYEQYF. As DNA, the CDR3 is TGCGCCAGCAGCTTGGGGCCTGAGTACGAGCAGTACTTC.

In the case of this clonotype: With a much larger clone just one base away, this may be a read error. This sequence joins TRBV3-1 and TRBJ2-5; 10 nucleotides align to TRBD2. Germline V gene lookup returns CDR1 LGHDT and CDR2 YNNKEL (reference sequence). The CDR3 length is 15 residues. As DNA, the CDR3 is TGTGCCAACAGCCAAGAACTAGCGGGACTGGGGGAGCAGTACTTC. It encodes CANSQELAGLGEQYF.

In the case of this clonotype: The junction departs from the called germline gene at one end, perhaps through a read error. This chain uses TRBV20-1 with TRBJ2-3; TRBD2 matches at 10 bases. The CDR3 runs 15 residues. Germline CDR1 and CDR2: DFQATT and SNEGSKA (reference sequence). The CDR3 bases are TGCAGTGCCAGAGGAGGGACTAGCGACACAGATACGCAGTATTTT. Translated, it gives CSARGGTSDTDTQYF.

This clonotype has just a few counts. The chain has TRBV20-1 and TRBJ2-5, with D possibly matching TRBD1 (5 bases). Per the germline V gene, CDR1 is DFQATT and CDR2 is SNEGSKA (reference sequence). This CDR3 region has 15 residues. Trimming stripped 6 bases from V and 6 bases from J, with 23 bases between. This CDR3 is CSAEHGQGLRKTQYF. The CDR3, as DNA: TGCAGTGCCGAGCATGGCCAGGGCCTCCGAAAGACCCAGTACTTC.

This clonotype was counted a few times. The chain joins TRBV9 to TRBJ1-2, with TRBD1 matching over 9 bases. The CDR3 contains 15 residues. Germline lookup yields CDR1 SGDLS and CDR2 YYNGEE. Unmatched junction bases numbered 5, after V lost 4 bases and J lost 1 base. The CDR3 DNA sequence: TGTGCCAGCAGCCCTAGGACAGGGGATAACTATGGCTACACCTTC. Translated: CASSPRTGDNYGYTF.

V and J are TRBV3-1 and TRBJ2-5; 7 positions match TRBD2. The germline gives CDR1 LGHDT, CDR2 YNNKEL (reference sequence). Losses at the gene ends were 4 bases for V and 7 bases for J; bases not matched to a gene: 9. CDR3 size: 14 residues. The CDR3 sequence: CASSLTRLAWTQYF. The CDR3 DNA reads TGTGCCAGCAGCCTCACAAGACTAGCATGGACCCAGTACTTC.

This rearrangement joins TRBV5-1 to TRBJ2-1; 7 bases agree with TRBD2. CDR3 length: 17 residues. V gave up 1 base and J gave up 0 bases; unmatched junction bases: 7. Germline CDR1 SGHRS, CDR2 YFSETQ. The CDR3: CASSLYSGRSSYNEQFF. The DNA for the CDR3 is TGCGCCAGCAGCTTGTACTCCGGGAGGAGCTCCTACAATGAGCAGTTCTTC.

The chain is built from TRBV2 and TRBJ2-7, with D possibly being TRBD1 (5 bases). Germline V gene sequence: CDR1 SNHLY, CDR2 FYNNEI. This CDR3 has 15 amino acids. The V and J ends lost 7 bases and 2 bases respectively, with 18 bases between them. In nucleotides, the CDR3 is TGTGCCAGCAAGACGACAGCCCAAACCGCCTACGAGCAGTACTTC. Its protein is CASKTTAQTAYEQYF.

This chain links TRBV6-2 or TRBV6-3 with TRBJ1-4; weak D call: TRBD1 (6 bases). Germline V CDR1 and CDR2: MNHEY, SVGEGT. Trimming left V 8 bases short and J 7 bases short, with 14 bases between. CDR3 size: 13 residues. The CDR3 spells CASGGRVGEKLFF. As DNA, the CDR3 is TGTGCCAGCGGGGGGCGCGTGGGTGAAAAACTGTTTTTT.

This clonotype was observed a few times. The CDR3 DNA reads TGTGCCAGCAGCGTAGGGTCGACTACGGATACGCAGTATTTT. Its protein is CASSVGSTTDTQYF. The chain combines TRBV9 with TRBJ2-3; TRBD2 is a possible D gene (5 bases). This CDR3 contains 14 residues. Trimming removed 0 bases at V and 6 bases at J, with 11 bases between. Germline-derived CDR1 and CDR2 are SGDLS and YYNGEE.

The chain joins TRBV6-1 to TRBJ2-4, with 11 positions matching TRBD2. After removal of 2 bases from V and 7 bases from J, the junction contained 7 bases not matched to a gene. This CDR3 has 16 amino acids. Germline-derived CDR1 and CDR2 are MNHNS and SASEGT. CDR3 loop: CASSEFSGGAGNIQYF. In DNA, the CDR3 is TGTGCCAGCAGTGAATTTAGCGGGGGGGCCGGTAACATTCAGTACTTC.

V and J are TRBV5-1 and TRBJ1-1, with D possibly being TRBD1 (6 bases). CDR3 size: 15 residues. CDR1 and CDR2 from the germline V gene are SGHRS and YFSETQ. V dropped 5 bases and J dropped 4 bases, with 18 bases sitting between them. CDR3 sequence reads: CASSVRGVRGTEAFF. Here the CDR3 DNA reads TGCGCCAGCAGTGTAAGGGGGGTTAGGGGCACTGAAGCTTTCTTT.

In its sample, this clonotype was seen once. In DNA form, the CDR3 reads TGTGCCAGCTCACCCCCCGGGAAGCTCTATGGCTACACCTTC. Amino acids: CASSPPGKLYGYTF. The chain recombines TRBV18 with TRBJ1-2; D is ambiguous. CDR3 size: 14 residues. CDR1 and CDR2 from the germline V gene are KGHSH and LQKENI. The V end was cut by 3 bases, the J end by 4 bases, with 12 bases between.

This rearrangement joins TRBV5-1 to TRBJ2-1, with 8 bases lining up with TRBD2. Trimming cost V 2 bases and J 6 bases; bases outside gene matches: 7. CDR3 length: 15 amino acids. Germline CDR1 and CDR2: SGHRS and YFSETQ. CDR3 nucleotide sequence: TGCGCCAGCAGCTTCACTAGCGGAGGGGGCAATGAGCAGTTCTTC. Protein: CASSFTSGGGNEQFF.

V gene TRBV12-3 or TRBV12-4 combines with J gene TRBJ2-4; no definite D call. TRBJ2-7 matches the DNA end more closely, so the J call is doubtful. The CDR3 totals 16 residues. In nucleotides, the CDR3 is TGTGCCAGCAGTTCCTTTGGTGTAGGTAATGACTACGAGCAGTACTTC. Translated, it gives CASSSFGVGNDYEQYF.

The V gene is TRBV6-6, the J gene TRBJ1-6, with TRBD1 identical over 10 bases. V lost 6 bases, J lost 10 bases, and 3 bases stayed unmatched. CDR1 and CDR2 from the germline V gene are MNHNY and SVGAGI (reference sequence). The CDR3 covers 13 residues. For the CDR3, the DNA is TGTGCCAGCAGCGGACAGGGGGACTCACCCCTCCACTTT. Its protein product is CASSGQGDSPLHF.

The chain employs TRBV9 and TRBJ2-1; TRBD2 is a possible D gene (8 bases). The better agreement between TRBJ2-7 and the DNA end casts doubt on the J call. The CDR3 runs to 16 residues. Germline V gene lookup returns CDR1 SGDLS and CDR2 YYNGEE. The CDR3 nucleotides read TGTGCCAGCAGCGCGGGAGGGGGCGGCCACTACAATGAGCAGTACTTC. Amino acid sequence: CASSAGGGGHYNEQYF.

The genes are TRBV27 and TRBJ2-7, with D maybe TRBD2 (6 bases). Germline values: CDR1 MNHEY, CDR2 SMNVEV (reference sequence). CDR3 size: 12 residues. V was shortened by 2 bases and J by 12 bases, with 14 bases between the two germline ends. The chain's CDR3 is CASSLPGTWLYF. CDR3 DNA sequence: TGTGCCAGCAGTTTACCCGGGACTTGGTTGTACTTC.

This clonotype was seen a handful of times. J is TRBJ2-7 and V is TRBV7-2; 8 nucleotides agree with TRBD1. Trimming removed 1 base from V and 4 bases from J; junction bases left unmatched: 6. Germline CDR1 SGHTA, CDR2 FQGNSA. The CDR3 runs 15 residues. CDR3 sequence reads: CASSLGQGALYEQYF. DNA for the CDR3: TGTGCCAGCAGCTTAGGTCAGGGGGCATTGTACGAGCAGTACTTC. The whole variable domain, filled in from reference TRBV7-2 and TRBJ2-7, reads GAGVSQSPSNKVTEKGKDVELRCDPISGHTALYWYRQSLGQGLEFLIYFQGNSAPDKSGLPSDRFSAERTGGSVSTLTIQRTQQEDSAVYLCASSLGQGALYEQYFGPGTRLTVT.

The chain carries TRBV29-1 and TRBJ1-4; tentatively, D is TRBD1 (5 bases). With 7 bases removed from V and 7 bases from J, the gap between germline ends came to 13 bases. In germline, CDR1 is SQVTM, CDR2 ANQGSEA. The CDR3 runs 12 residues. The CDR3 bases are TGCAGCGCCGCTAGGGGTGGTGAAAAACTGTTTTTT. Translating it yields CSAARGGEKLFF.

This clonotype was detected only a few times. The chain is built from TRBV3-1 and TRBJ2-5; D call uncertain. The better agreement between TRBJ2-4 and the DNA end casts doubt on the J call. The germline gives CDR1 LGHDT, CDR2 YNNKEL (reference sequence). The CDR3 contains 13 residues. CDR3 in amino acids: CASSQDPKNIQYF. The CDR3 DNA is TGTGCCAGCAGCCAAGATCCCAAAAACATTCAGTACTTC.

Details on this clonotype: This may come from a read error, since a much larger clone is one base off. The V call is TRBV5-1, the J call TRBJ2-1, with 8 bases that match TRBD2. This CDR3 region has 14 residues. CDR1 is SGHRS, CDR2 YFSETQ, per germline. As DNA, the CDR3 is TGCGCCAGCAGCTTGAACGGGAGGGCAGAAGAGCGGTTCTTC. The encoded protein is CASSLNGRAEERFF.

The chain joins TRBV6-1 to TRBJ2-1; tentative D call: TRBD2 (6 bases). V lost 2 bases to trimming and J lost 13 bases, with 24 bases between them. This CDR3 region has 16 residues. Germline lookup yields CDR1 MNHNS and CDR2 SASEGT. CDR3 in amino acids: CASSEFGQPRRETQFF. The CDR3 DNA reads TGTGCCAGCAGTGAATTCGGACAACCTCGGAGGGAGACCCAGTTCTTC.

This rearrangement joins TRBV10-3 to TRBJ2-5; D unresolved. This CDR3 is built from 15 residues. With 0 bases removed from V and 11 bases from J, the gap between germline ends came to 19 bases. Per germline, CDR1 ENHRY and CDR2 SYGVKD. CDR3 sequence (DNA): TGTGCCATCAGTGAGTCTAATTCCAGATACAATGAGCAGTACTTC. As protein: CAISESNSRYNEQYF.

V usage is TRBV7-7 and J usage is TRBJ2-7; TRBD2 matches 7 bases. Germline lookup yields CDR1 SSHAT and CDR2 FNYEAQ (reference sequence). Losses at the gene ends were 5 bases for V and 3 bases for J; bases not matched to a gene: 13. The CDR3 runs to 16 residues. The CDR3 coding sequence is TGTGCCAGCAGCCCCCTCGCGGCGGGAGAAGGCTACGAGCAGTACTTC. Its protein is CASSPLAAGEGYEQYF.

This clonotype occurred a few times. This chain links TRBV12-3 or TRBV12-4 with TRBJ1-2; D gene uncertain. V lost 3 bases and J 4 bases, leaving 9 bases between the germline ends. The CDR3 covers 13 residues. The CDR3 loop is CASSFDLSYGYTF. The CDR3 DNA is TGTGCCAGCAGTTTTGACCTCAGCTATGGCTACACCTTC.

As concerns this clonotype: A read error may be the cause here, since a much bigger clone is one base away. The chain uses TRBV5-1 and TRBJ2-3, with D possibly being TRBD1 or TRBD2 (5 bases each). The ends were cut back, 0 bases at V and 7 bases at J, with 18 bases in the middle. The CDR3 covers 16 residues. The germline V gene encodes CDR1 SGHRS and CDR2 YFSETQ. CDR3 coding DNA: TGCGCCAGCAGCTTGGGGGGACGAGCGGATTCACATACGCAGTATTTT. Amino acids: CASSLGGRADSHTQYF.

This chain links TRBV4-1 with TRBJ2-3; D call uncertain. Per germline, CDR1 MGHRA and CDR2 YSYEKL. CDR3 length: 16 amino acids. The ends were cut back, 1 base at V and 0 bases at J, with 11 bases in the middle. The CDR3 is CASSQAWAVSTDTQYF. The CDR3 DNA reads TGCGCCAGCAGCCAAGCTTGGGCGGTGAGCACAGATACGCAGTATTTT.

This clonotype was observed a single time. The chain uses TRBV12-3 or TRBV12-4 and TRBJ2-3, with 9 bases fitting TRBD1. V gave up 3 bases and J gave up 1 base; unmatched junction bases: 8. The CDR3 is 17 residues long. CDR3 bases: TGTGCCAGCAGTTTTCTCGTTCGGGACAGGGGCACAGATACGCAGTATTTT. It codes for CASSFLVRDRGTDTQYF.

This clonotype came up many times. The chain combines TRBV7-9 with TRBJ2-7; 10 bases are shared with TRBD2. The CDR3 length is 17 residues. V shed 1 base, J shed 4 bases, and the junction held 10 bases outside the gene matches. The germline CDR1 and CDR2 sequences are SEHNR and FQNEAQ (reference sequence). The CDR3 DNA is TGTGCCAGCAGCTTAGGACAAGTACCTAGCGGGAGTTACGAGCAGTACTTC. Translating gives CASSLGQVPSGSYEQYF.

V gene TRBV4-1 combines with J gene TRBJ2-3; D gene unclear. Trimming took 0 bases from V and 2 from J, leaving 15 bases between them. The CDR3 consists of 17 residues. The germline V gene has CDR1 MGHRA and CDR2 YSYEKL. In nucleotides, the CDR3 is TGCGCCAGCAGCCAAGATATTTCAGGTTGGCCCACAGATACGCAGTATTTT. The encoded protein is CASSQDISGWPTDTQYF.